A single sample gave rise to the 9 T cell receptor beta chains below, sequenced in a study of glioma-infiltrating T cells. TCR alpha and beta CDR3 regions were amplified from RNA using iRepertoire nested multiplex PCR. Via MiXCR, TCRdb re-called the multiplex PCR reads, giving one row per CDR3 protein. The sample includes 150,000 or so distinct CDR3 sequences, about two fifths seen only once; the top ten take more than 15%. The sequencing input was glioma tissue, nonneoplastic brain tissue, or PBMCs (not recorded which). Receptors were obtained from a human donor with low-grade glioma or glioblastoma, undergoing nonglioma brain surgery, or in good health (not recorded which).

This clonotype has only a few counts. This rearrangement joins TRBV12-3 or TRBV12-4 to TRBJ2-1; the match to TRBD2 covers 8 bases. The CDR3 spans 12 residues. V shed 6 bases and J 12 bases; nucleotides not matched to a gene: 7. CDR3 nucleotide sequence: TGTGCCAGCAGGCGTCTGAGCGGGAGGCAGTTCTTC. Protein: CASRRLSGRQFF.

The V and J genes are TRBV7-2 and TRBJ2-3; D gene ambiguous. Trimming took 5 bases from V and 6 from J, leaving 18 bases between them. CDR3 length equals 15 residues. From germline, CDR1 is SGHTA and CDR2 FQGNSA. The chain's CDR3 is CASSPVLRLRDTQYF. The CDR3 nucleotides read TGTGCCAGCAGCCCCGTACTAAGGCTTCGGGATACGCAGTATTTT.

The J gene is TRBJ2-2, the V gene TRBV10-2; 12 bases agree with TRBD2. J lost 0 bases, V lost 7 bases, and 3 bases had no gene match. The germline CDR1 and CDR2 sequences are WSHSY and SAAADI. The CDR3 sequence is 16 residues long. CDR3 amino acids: CASKGLAGSNTGELFF. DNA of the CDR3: TGCGCCAGCAAAGGACTAGCGGGGTCGAACACCGGGGAGCTGTTTTTT.

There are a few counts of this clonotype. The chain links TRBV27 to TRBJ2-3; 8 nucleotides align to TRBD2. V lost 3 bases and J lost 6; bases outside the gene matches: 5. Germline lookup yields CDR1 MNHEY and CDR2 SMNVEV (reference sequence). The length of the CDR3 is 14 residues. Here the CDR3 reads CASSLGLVVDTQYF. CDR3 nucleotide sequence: TGTGCCAGCAGTTTGGGACTAGTAGTCGATACGCAGTATTTT.

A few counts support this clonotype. CDR3 loop: CASRGGWDIQYF. The CDR3 coding sequence is TGTGCCAGCAGGGGAGGCTGGGACATTCAGTACTTC. V and J are TRBV6-2 or TRBV6-3 and TRBJ2-4; a possible D gene is TRBD2 (6 bases). Per germline, CDR1 MNHEY and CDR2 SVGEGT. The V end lost 6 bases, the J end lost 8 bases, and 11 bases lay between the germline ends. This CDR3 region has 12 residues.

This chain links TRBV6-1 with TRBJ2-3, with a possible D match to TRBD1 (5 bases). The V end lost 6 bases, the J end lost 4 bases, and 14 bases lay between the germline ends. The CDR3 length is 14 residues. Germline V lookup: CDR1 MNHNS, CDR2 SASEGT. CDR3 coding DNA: TGTGCCAGCAGAGAGACATCAGGGCCAGATACGCAGTATTTT. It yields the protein CASRETSGPDTQYF.

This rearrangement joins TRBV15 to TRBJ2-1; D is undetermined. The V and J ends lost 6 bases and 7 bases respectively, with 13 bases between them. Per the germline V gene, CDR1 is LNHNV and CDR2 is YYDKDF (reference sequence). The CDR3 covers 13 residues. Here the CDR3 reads CATSSVHGNEQFF. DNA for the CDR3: TGTGCCACCAGTTCGGTCCACGGAAATGAGCAGTTCTTC.

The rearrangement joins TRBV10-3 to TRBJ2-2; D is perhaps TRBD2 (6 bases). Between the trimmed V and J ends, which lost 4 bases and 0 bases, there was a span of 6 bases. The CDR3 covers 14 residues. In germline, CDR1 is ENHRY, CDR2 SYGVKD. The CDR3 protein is CAISGLANTGELFF. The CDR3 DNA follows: TGTGCCATCAGTGGACTAGCGAACACCGGGGAGCTGTTTTTT.

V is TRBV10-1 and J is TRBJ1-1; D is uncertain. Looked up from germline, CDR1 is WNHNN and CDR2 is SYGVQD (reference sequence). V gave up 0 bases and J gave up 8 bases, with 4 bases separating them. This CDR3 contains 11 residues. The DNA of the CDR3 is TGCGCCAGCAGTGAGTCGGGCGAAGCTTTCTTT. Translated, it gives CASSESGEAFF.